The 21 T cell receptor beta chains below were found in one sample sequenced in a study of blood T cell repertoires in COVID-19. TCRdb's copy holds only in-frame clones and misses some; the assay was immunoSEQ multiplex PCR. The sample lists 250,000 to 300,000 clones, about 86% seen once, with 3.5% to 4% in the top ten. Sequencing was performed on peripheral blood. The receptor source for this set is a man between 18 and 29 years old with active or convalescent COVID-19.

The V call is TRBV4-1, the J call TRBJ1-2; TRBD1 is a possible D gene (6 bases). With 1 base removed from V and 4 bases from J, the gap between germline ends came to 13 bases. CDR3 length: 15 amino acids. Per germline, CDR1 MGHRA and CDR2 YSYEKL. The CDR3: CASSQGTVDLYGYTF. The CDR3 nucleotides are TGCGCCAGCAGCCAAGGGACAGTCGACCTCTATGGCTACACCTTC.

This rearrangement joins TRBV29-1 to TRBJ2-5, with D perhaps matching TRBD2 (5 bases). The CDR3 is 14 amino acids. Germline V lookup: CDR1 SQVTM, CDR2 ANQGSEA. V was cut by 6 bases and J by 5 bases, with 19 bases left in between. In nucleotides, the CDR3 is TGCAGCGTCGCTATGAGCGGCCGAGGGGAGACCCAGTACTTC. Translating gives CSVAMSGRGETQYF.

The CDR3 DNA reads as TGTGCCACCACCGGAGCGGGAGTCTCCTACAATGAGCAGTTCTTC. Its translation is CATTGAGVSYNEQFF. V and J are TRBV15 and TRBJ2-1; 8 bases are shared with TRBD2. The V and J ends lost 7 bases and 0 bases, in that order; junction bases with no gene match: 5. Germline lookup yields CDR1 LNHNV and CDR2 YYDKDF (reference sequence). CDR3 length equals 15 residues. The full variable domain, completed using reference TRBV15 and TRBJ2-1, is DAMVIQNPRYQVTQFGKPVTLSCSQTLNHNVMYWYQQKSSQAPKLLFHYYDKDFNNEADTPDNFQSRRPNTSFCFLDIRSPGLGDTAMYLCATTGAGVSYNEQFFGPGTRLTVL.

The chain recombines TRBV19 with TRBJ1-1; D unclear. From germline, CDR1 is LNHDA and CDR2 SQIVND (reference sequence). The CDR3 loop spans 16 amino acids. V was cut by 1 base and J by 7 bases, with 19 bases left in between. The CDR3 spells CASSIADRTPLGEAFF. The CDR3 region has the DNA TGTGCCAGTAGTATAGCAGACCGTACCCCCCTAGGTGAAGCTTTCTTT.

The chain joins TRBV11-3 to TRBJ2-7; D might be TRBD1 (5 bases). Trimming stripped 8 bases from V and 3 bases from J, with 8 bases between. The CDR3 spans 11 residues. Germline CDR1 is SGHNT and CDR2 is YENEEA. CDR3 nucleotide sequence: TGTGCCAGCGGCAGGGACTACGAGCAGTACTTC. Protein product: CASGRDYEQYF. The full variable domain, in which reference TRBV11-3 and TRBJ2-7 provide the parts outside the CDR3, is EAGVVQSPRYKIIEKKQPVAFWCNPISGHNTLYWYLQNLGQGPELLIRYENEEAVDDSQLPKDRFSAERLKGVDSTLKIQPAELGDSAVYLCASGRDYEQYFGPGTRLTVT.

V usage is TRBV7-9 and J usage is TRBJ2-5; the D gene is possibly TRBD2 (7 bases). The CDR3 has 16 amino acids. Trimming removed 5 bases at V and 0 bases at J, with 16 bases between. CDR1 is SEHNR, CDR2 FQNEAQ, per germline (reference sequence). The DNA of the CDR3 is TGTGCCAGCAGCCGCGGGGGCGGGGCTTACCAAGAGACCCAGTACTTC. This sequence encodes CASSRGGGAYQETQYF.

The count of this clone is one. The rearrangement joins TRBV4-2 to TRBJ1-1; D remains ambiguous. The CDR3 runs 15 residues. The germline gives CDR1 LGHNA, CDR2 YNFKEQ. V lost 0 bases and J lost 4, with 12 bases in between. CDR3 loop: CASSQDWRTGTEAFF. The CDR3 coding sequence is TGTGCCAGCAGCCAAGATTGGAGGACGGGCACTGAAGCTTTCTTT.

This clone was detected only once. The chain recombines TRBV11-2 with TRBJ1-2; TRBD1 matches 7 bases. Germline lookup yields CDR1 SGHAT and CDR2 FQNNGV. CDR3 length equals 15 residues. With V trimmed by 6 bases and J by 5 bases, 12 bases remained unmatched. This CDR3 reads CASRTGTRGLYGYTF. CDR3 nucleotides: TGTGCCAGCAGGACAGGGACTAGGGGGTTGTATGGCTACACCTTC.

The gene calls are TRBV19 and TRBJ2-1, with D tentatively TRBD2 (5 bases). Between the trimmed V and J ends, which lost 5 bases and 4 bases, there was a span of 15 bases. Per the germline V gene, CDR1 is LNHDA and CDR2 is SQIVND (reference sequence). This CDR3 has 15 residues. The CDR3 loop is CASSSASGPYNEQFF. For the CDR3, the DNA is TGTGCCAGTAGTTCGGCGAGCGGACCATACAATGAGCAGTTCTTC.

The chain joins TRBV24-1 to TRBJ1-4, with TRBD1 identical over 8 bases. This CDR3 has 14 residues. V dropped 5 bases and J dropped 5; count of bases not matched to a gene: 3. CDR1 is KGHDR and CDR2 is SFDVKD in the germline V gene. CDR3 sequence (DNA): TGTGCCACCAGTGGGGACAGGCCGAATGAAAAACTGTTTTTT. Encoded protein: CATSGDRPNEKLFF.

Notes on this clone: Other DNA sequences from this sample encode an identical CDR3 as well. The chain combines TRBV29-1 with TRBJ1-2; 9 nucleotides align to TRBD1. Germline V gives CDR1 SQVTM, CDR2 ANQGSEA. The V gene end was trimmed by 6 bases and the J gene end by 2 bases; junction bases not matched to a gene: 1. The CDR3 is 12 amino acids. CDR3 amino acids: CSVGQGNYGYTF. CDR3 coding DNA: TGCAGCGTCGGACAGGGGAACTATGGCTACACCTTC. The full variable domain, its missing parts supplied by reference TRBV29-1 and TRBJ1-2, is SAVISQKPSRDICQRGTSLTIQCQVDSQVTMMFWYRQQPGQSLTLIATANQGSEATYESGFVIDKFPISRPNLTFSTLTVSNMSPEDSSIYLCSVGQGNYGYTFGSGTRLTVV.

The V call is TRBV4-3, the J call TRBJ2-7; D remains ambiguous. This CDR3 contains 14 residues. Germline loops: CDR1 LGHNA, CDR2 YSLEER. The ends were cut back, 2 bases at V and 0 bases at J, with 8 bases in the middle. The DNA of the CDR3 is TGCGCCAGCAGCCAACACCCAGACTCCTACGAGCAGTACTTC. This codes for CASSQHPDSYEQYF.

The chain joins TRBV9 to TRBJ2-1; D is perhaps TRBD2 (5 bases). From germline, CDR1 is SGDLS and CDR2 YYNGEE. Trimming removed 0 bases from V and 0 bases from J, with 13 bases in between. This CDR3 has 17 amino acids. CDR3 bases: TGTGCCAGCAGCGTAGTGGCGCGGGCTAGCTCCTACAATGAGCAGTTCTTC. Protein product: CASSVVARASSYNEQFF. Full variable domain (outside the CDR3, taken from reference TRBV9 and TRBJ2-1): DSGVTQTPKHLITATGQRVTLRCSPRSGDLSVYWYQQSLDQGLQFLIQYYNGEERAKGNILERFSAQQFPDLHSELNLSSLELGDSALYFCASSVVARASSYNEQFFGPGTRLTVL.

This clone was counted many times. The DNA for the CDR3 is TGTGCCAGCAGAGTGGGGGAGGGTAACAATGAGCAGTTCTTC. Translation gives CASRVGEGNNEQFF. The chain is built from TRBV6-5 and TRBJ2-1; 7 bases align to TRBD2. CDR3 size: 14 residues. The V segment lost 6 bases and the J segment 5 bases; nucleotides outside the gene matches: 7. Germline V gives CDR1 MNHEY, CDR2 SVGAGI.

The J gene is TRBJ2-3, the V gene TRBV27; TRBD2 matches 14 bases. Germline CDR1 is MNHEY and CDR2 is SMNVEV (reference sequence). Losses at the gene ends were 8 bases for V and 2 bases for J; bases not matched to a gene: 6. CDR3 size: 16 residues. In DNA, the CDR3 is TGTGCCAGCCGACGGACTAGCGGGGGGTACACAGATACGCAGTATTTT. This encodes CASRRTSGGYTDTQYF.

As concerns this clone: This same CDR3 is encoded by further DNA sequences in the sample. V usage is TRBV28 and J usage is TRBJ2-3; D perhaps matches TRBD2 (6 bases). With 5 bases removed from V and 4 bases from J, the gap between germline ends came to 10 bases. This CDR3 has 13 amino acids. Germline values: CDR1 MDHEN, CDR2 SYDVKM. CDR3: CASSPSGADTQYF. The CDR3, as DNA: TGTGCCAGCAGTCCGTCGGGGGCAGATACGCAGTATTTT.

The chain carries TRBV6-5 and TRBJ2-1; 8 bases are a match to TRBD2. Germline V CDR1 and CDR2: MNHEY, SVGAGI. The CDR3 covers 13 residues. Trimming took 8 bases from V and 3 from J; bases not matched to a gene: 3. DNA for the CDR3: TGTGCCAGCGCGGCGGGGGGCTACAATGAGCAGTTCTTC. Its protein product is CASAAGGYNEQFF.

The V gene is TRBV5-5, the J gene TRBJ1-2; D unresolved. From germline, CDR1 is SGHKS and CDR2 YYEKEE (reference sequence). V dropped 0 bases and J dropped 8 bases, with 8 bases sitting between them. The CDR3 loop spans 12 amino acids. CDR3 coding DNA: TGTGCCAGCAGCTTGGTTGCCGGGGGCTACACCTTC. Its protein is CASSLVAGGYTF.

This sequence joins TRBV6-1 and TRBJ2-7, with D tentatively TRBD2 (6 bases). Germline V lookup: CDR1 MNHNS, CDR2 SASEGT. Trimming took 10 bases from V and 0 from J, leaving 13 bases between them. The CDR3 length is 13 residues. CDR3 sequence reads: CATLGGNSYEQYF. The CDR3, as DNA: TGTGCCACCCTCGGCGGGAACTCCTACGAGCAGTACTTC.

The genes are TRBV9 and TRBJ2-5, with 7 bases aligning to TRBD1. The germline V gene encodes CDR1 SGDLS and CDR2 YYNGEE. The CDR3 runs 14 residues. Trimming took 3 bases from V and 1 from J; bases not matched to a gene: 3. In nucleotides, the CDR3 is TGTGCCAGCAGCGCGAGACAGGGCCAAGAGACCCAGTACTTC. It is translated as CASSARQGQETQYF.

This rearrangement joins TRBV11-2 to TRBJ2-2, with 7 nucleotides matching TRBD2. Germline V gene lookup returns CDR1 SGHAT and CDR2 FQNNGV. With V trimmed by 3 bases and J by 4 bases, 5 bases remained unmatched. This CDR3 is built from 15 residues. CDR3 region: CASSFFWGGTGELFF. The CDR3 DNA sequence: TGTGCCAGCAGCTTCTTCTGGGGGGGCACCGGGGAGCTGTTTTTT.